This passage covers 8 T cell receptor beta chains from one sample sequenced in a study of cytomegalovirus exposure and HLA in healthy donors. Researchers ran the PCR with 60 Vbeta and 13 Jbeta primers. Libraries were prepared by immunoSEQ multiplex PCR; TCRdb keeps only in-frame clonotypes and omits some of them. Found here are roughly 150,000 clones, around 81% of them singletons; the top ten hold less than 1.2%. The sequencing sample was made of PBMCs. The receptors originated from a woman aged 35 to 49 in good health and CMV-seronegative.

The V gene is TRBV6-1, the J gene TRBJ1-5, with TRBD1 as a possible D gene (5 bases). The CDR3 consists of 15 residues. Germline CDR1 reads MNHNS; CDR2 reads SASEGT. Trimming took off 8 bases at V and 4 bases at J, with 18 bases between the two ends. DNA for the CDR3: TGTGCCAGCGGCTCCGGGACTACTTCAAATCAGCCCCAGCATTTT. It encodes CASGSGTTSNQPQHF.

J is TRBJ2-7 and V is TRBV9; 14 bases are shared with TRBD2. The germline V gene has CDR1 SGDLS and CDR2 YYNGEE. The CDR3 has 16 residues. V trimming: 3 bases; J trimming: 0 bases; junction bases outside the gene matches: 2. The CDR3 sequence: CASSAGLAGVSYEQYF. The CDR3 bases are TGTGCCAGCAGCGCGGGACTAGCGGGAGTCTCCTACGAGCAGTACTTC.

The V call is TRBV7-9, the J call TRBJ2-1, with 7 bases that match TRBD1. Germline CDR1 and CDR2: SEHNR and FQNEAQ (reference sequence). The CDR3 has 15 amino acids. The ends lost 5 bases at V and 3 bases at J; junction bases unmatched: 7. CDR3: CASSLDRDGYNEQFF. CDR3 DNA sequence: TGTGCCAGCAGCCTTGACAGGGATGGCTACAATGAGCAGTTCTTC.

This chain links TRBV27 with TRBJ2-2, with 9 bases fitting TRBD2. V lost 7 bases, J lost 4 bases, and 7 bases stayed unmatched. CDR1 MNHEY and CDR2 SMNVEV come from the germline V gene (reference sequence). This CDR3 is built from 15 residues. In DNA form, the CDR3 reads TGTGCCAGCAAGTATCGCGGGAGGGGCACCGGGGAGCTGTTTTTT. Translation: CASKYRGRGTGELFF.

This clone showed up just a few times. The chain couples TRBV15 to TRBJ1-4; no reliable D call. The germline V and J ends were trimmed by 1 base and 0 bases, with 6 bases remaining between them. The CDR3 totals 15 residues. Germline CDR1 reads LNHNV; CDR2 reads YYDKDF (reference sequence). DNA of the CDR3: TGTGCCACCAGCAGAGGAGGTACAACTAATGAAAAACTGTTTTTT. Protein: CATSRGGTTNEKLFF. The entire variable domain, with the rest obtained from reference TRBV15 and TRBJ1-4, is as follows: DAMVIQNPRYQVTQFGKPVTLSCSQTLNHNVMYWYQQKSSQAPKLLFHYYDKDFNNEADTPDNFQSRRPNTSFCFLDIRSPGLGDTAMYLCATSRGGTTNEKLFFGSGTQLSVL.

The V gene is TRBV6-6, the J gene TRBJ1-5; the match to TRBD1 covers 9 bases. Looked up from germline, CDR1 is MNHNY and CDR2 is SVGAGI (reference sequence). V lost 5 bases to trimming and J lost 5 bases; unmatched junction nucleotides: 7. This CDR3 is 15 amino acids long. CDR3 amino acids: CASSTTGGPHQPQHF. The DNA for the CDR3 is TGTGCCAGCAGTACGACAGGGGGTCCCCATCAGCCCCAGCATTTT.

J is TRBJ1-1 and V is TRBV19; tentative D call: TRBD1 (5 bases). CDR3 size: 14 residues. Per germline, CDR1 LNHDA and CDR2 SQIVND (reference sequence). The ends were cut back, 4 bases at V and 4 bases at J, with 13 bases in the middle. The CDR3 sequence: CASSRGEYGTEAFF. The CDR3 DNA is TGTGCCAGTAGTAGGGGGGAATACGGCACTGAAGCTTTCTTT.

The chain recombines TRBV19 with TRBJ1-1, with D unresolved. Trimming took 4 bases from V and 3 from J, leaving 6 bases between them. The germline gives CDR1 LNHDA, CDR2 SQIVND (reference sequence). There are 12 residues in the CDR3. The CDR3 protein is CASSTGYTEAFF. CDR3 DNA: TGTGCCAGTAGTACGGGGTACACTGAAGCTTTCTTT. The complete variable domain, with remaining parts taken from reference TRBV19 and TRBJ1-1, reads DGGITQSPKYLFRKEGQNVTLSCEQNLNHDAMYWYRQDPGQGLRLIYYSQIVNDFQKGDIAEGYSVSREKKESFPLTVTSAQKNPTAFYLCASSTGYTEAFFGQGTRLTVV.